This T cell receptor beta chain was identified during a study of monozygotic twins with inflammatory bowel disease (dated by TCRdb to between 2018 and 2020). With respect to the entire study: The complete study included about 30 monozygotic twin pairs: 19 IBD-discordant Danish pairs and nine German pairs, of which four were IBD-concordant and five were IBD-discordant. The search for disease-associated traits relied mainly on comparing IBD patients with their genetically identical healthy co-twins within discordant pairs. Each individual had, on average, about 151 000 unique TCRalpha sequences and 181 000 unique TCRbeta sequences available for analysis. Here is what the overall study found, with its caveats: Different T cell subtypes could not be distinguished in the analysis. Repertoire similarity did not differ between concordant and discordant twins, possibly due to limited statistical power. A decrease in TCRbeta repertoire diversity, as measured by inverse Simpson index, was observed in IBD patients compared with their healthy co-twins. No single strong signal or clonotype linked to IBD turned up in the results, so the idea that one exists was not supported. Compared with healthy twins, IBD patients shared fewer clonotypes with other individuals, and the difference was most pronounced in patients with signs of disease activity. Differing immunosuppressive treatments among patients may have added background noise and inter-individual variability to the repertoires.

The CDR3 contains 17 residues, cysteine and phenylalanine counted. DNA for this receptor is not on file. CDR1 DFQATT and CDR2 SNEGSKA are derived from the germline V gene (reference sequence). From each donor, a roughly 2.7 ml peripheral blood sample was collected into PAXgene tubes and kept at -80 degrees C. Without any T cell sorting, total RNA was extracted from whole blood using the PAXgene blood miRNA kit on an automated QIAcube. Deep TCRalpha and TCRbeta repertoire profiling with unique molecular barcoding was performed on peripheral blood of monozygotic twin pairs concordant or discordant for inflammatory bowel disease. For every twin pair, smoking habits were documented, and each individual was categorised as a current, former or never smoker. Remarks on this clonotype: Its antigen target is currently unknown.

Library prep was done by 5' RACE. Preparation of each TCR library used approximately 4,000 ng of total RNA. cDNA was synthesized with SMARTScribe reverse transcriptase in eight separate reactions per sample. During cDNA synthesis, template switching was used to introduce unique molecular identifiers that contained a 6-nucleotide sample barcode. TCRalpha and TCRbeta cDNA was amplified in two nested PCRs of approximately 17 and 9 cycles, and bead purification was carried out after each PCR. Before amplification, the cDNA was treated with uracil DNA-glycosylase and purified using the QIAquick PCR purification kit. The second PCR was the step at which Illumina TruSeq-compatible adapters and sample-specific barcodes were added. TapeStation and Qubit were used to check library quality and concentration, and 5 ng of each library went into the pool. The pooled libraries were sequenced with 2 x 100 bp reads and custom sequencing primers on an Illumina HiSeq2500 single-index Rapid Run. Under the source paper's analysis protocol: UMI-based consensus assembly with MiGEC version 1.2.6 was used to correct PCR and sequencing errors. MiXCR version 2.1.1 was used to carry out V(D)J alignment, clonotype assembly and CDR3 extraction. To normalise gene usage, clonotype sharing and MAIT/NKT TCR abundance, the top 1000, 10 000 and 20 000 clonotypes in each sample were analysed. After downsampling to 27 000 UMIs, diversity was calculated as the inverse Simpson index using the vegan R package. Paired Mann-Whitney U tests on discordant twin pairs were used, with Benjamini-Hochberg multiple-testing correction. Once TCRdb had reprocessed the reads, it stored one entry per CDR3 protein sequence and supplied no DNA. TCRdb's processing, not the authors' own work, is the source of the V and J calls. This sample's table has entries for about 160,000 distinct CDR3 sequences. 2.4% of the sample comes from the top ten.

The sample taken for sequencing was blood. This TCR derives from a human donor with ulcerative colitis or Crohn's disease, or a healthy co-twin of an affected twin (not recorded which). Recombination joined TRBV20-1 with TRBJ2-3; TCRdb's D call, TRBD2, is unchecked because there is no DNA. This receptor carries the CDR3 CSANRLAGGSSTDTQYF.